The present T cell receptor beta chain was sequenced within a study of PD-1 blockade in classical Hodgkin lymphoma (TCRdb year 2020). About the full investigation: Nivolumab dosing was 3 mg/kg intravenously every 2 weeks, continuing until either disease progression or unacceptable toxicity. A peripheral blood immune signature of response to PD-1 blockade in classical Hodgkin lymphoma was defined using TCR beta sequencing and CyTOF.

The meaning of the sample's time point label: cycle 1 day 1 (C1D1), immediately before nivolumab initiation. All trial patients had relapsed after autologous stem cell transplantation, with cohorts A, B and C differing in prior brentuximab vedotin exposure. A total of approximately 51 patients with relapsed/refractory classical Hodgkin lymphoma made up the trial cohort, and each patient's best overall response was complete response, partial response or progressive disease. Trial patients were treated with single-agent nivolumab in the multi-cohort phase II CheckMate 205 trial. Best overall response was determined by an independent review committee according to the 2007 International Working Group response criteria. Trial PBMCs were obtained immediately prior to nivolumab initiation (C1D1) and on therapy at cycle 2 day 1 and cycle 4 day 1. Peripheral blood was collected in 8 mL Vacutainer Cell Preparation Tubes, from which PBMCs were isolated by centrifugation and then cryopreserved.

The paper's findings and limits, for the study overall: Baseline TCR diversity was reported to be lower in newly diagnosed patients than in healthy donors and to be lower still in relapsed/refractory patients. A significant rise by C4D1 was seen in CD4+ but not CD8+ TCR diversity (p=0.0027 vs p=0.16), with the rise being most apparent in complete responders (p=0.02). Trial patients with a complete response had baseline diversity similar to that of newly diagnosed patients, while partial responders and progressors had significantly lower diversity. Lower diversity was seen in patients whose nivolumab began less than 1 year after ASCT, and these patients were left out of later analyses so that immune reconstitution would not confound the results. Only a single clinical trial cohort was studied, and what caused the repertoire differences, possibly disease activity or prior therapy, remained undefined.

Turning to this clone: The specificity of this receptor is unknown. Per-nucleotide qualities are absent, and no much larger clonotype sits a single base away.

After removal of 7 bases from V and 6 bases from J, the junction retains 4 bases not matched to a gene. Taken from cysteine to phenylalanine, the CDR3 has 12 residues. Just the 36-base CDR3 DNA is kept, in frame starting at base 1. Sequences MNHEY (CDR1) and SMNVEV (CDR2) are obtained from the germline V gene (reference sequence). Genomic DNA was extracted with the Qiagen DNeasy kit from unsorted PBMCs and from negatively selected CD4+ and CD8+ fractions. Amplification of TCR beta CDR3 regions was done by immunoSEQ multiplex PCR with primers that anneal to V and J segments. A synthetic immune receptor repertoire was used to minimize amplification bias, and remaining bias was computationally removed after sequencing. In the original analysis: Repertoire diversity was quantified as the Shannon entropy index using custom Python scripts. Unsorted, CD4+ and CD8+ repertoires were analyzed separately, except for combined analyses in which CD4+ and CD8+ sequences were merged in silico. Clonal expansion was defined as at least a 2-fold frequency increase after treatment relative to C1D1, with a pseudocount of 0.5 for undetected baseline clones. Clones with 0 or 1 copy at C1D1 were classified as singleton clones, and clones with 2 or more copies were classified as non-singleton clones. Clones expanded in unsorted samples were assigned a CD4+, CD8+ or unknown annotation through matching of protein sequences in sorted samples from the same patient. Diversity changes from C1D1 to C4D1 were tested in paired samples using Wilcoxon tests. In its TCRdb copy, this immuneACCESS table keeps in-frame sequences only and misses some clones. Where compared with another copy, unresolved V genes explain less than half of these, and the others have no known cause. Clone size and the V and J calls come from that table; the DNA yielded D and trimming. The sample data list about 15,000 clones, and less than 70% of these were observed just once. The leading ten clones occupy roughly a tenth of the sample.

Here the chain combines TRBV27 and TRBJ2-7; the junction holds 9 bases that match TRBD1. The source was peripheral blood mononuclear cells (PBMCs), collected at baseline. The sequence was collected from a human donor with classical Hodgkin lymphoma. The nucleotide sequence is TGTGCCAGCAAAGGGACAGGGCGCGAGCAGTACTTC. Its protein is CASKGTGREQYF.